The rows below give T cell receptor beta chains drawn from one sample of a study of T cell repertoires in aging, cancer and after chemotherapy. In TCRdb, the multiplex PCR reads were re-called with MiXCR into one record per CDR3 protein. The sample shows a few thousand distinct CDR3 sequences, 59% of them seen only once. The sequencing input was blood. Receptors originate from a human donor with a blood cancer. The CDR3 runs from the conserved cysteine through the conserved F or W. Each record gives: CDR3 DNA, CDR3 protein, J gene, V gene, clone size, D gene. D genes are given only for firm matches. Clone size appears in some rows only: once, few, many, or a class for an expanded clone.

DNA: TGTGCCAGCAGAGGGATCGGAGACTATGGCTACACCTTC
CDR3: CASRGIGDYGYTF
J: TRBJ1-2
V: TRBV6-5
size: NA
D: NA

DNA: TGTGCCAGCAGCCGAAGGGTGGCAGGGGGCTCGAGAGATACGCAGTATTTT
CDR3: CASSRRVAGGSRDTQYF
J: TRBJ2-3
V: TRBV6-5
size: NA
D: TRBD1

DNA: TGTGCCAGCAGCCTTCAGCAGGGGACCACAGATACGCAGTATTTT
CDR3: CASSLQQGTTDTQYF
J: TRBJ2-3
V: TRBV7-2
size: NA
D: NA

DNA: TGTGCCAGCAGGCCGGGAGGAAGCGTCGGGGAGCTGTTTTTT
CDR3: CASRPGGSVGELFF
J: TRBJ2-2
V: TRBV6-5
size: NA
D: TRBD2

DNA: TGTGCCTGGAGCCAGGGCTCCTACGAGCAGTACTTC
CDR3: CAWSQGSYEQYF
J: TRBJ2-7
V: TRBV30
size: few
D: NA

DNA: TGCAGCGTTCGAAAACTAGCGGGAGGGTACAATGAGCAGTTCTTC
CDR3: CSVRKLAGGYNEQFF
J: TRBJ2-1
V: TRBV29-1
size: few
D: TRBD2

DNA: TGTGCCAGCAGTTACTCGAGTCACCCGGGTTTAACCTCCTACGAGCAGTACTTC
CDR3: CASSYSSHPGLTSYEQYF
J: TRBJ2-7
V: TRBV6-5
size: few
D: NA

DNA: TGCAGCGTTGAAACACACTCGAACACCGGGGAGCTGTTTTTT
CDR3: CSVETHSNTGELFF
J: TRBJ2-2
V: TRBV29-1
size: few
D: NA

DNA: TGTGCCAGCAGCAACCGACTAGCGGGAGTCACAGATACGCAGTATTTT
CDR3: CASSNRLAGVTDTQYF
J: TRBJ2-3
V: TRBV5-4
size: NA
D: TRBD2

DNA: TGTGCCAGCACCATAATACAGGGGCGGGAGACCCAGTACTTC
CDR3: CASTIIQGRETQYF
J: TRBJ2-5
V: TRBV12-3/TRBV12-4
size: few
D: TRBD1

DNA: TGTGCCAGCAGTCTCACCGGGGAGCAAGAGACCCAGTACTTC
CDR3: CASSLTGEQETQYF
J: TRBJ2-5
V: TRBV6-5
size: NA
D: NA

DNA: TGTGCCAGCAAAGTGTCGGGCAGGCGCTACTATGGCTACACCTTC
CDR3: CASKVSGRRYYGYTF
J: TRBJ1-2
V: TRBV6-2/TRBV6-3
size: NA
D: NA

DNA: TGTGCCAGCAGTTACTCTGGCGGGGGGTACACAGATACGCAGTATTTT
CDR3: CASSYSGGGYTDTQYF
J: TRBJ2-3
V: TRBV6-5
size: few
D: TRBD2

DNA: TGTGCCAGCAGCCTTAGCGGGAGCAGTGTGGATACGCAGTATTTT
CDR3: CASSLSGSSVDTQYF
J: TRBJ2-3
V: TRBV5-4
size: NA
D: TRBD2

DNA: TGTGCCAGCAGTTACTACGGGGACCATAACTATGGCTACACCTTC
CDR3: CASSYYGDHNYGYTF
J: TRBJ1-2
V: TRBV6-5
size: few
D: NA

DNA: TGTGCCTGGCAACCGGGGGGGCCCTTAAACTATGGCTACACCTTC
CDR3: CAWQPGGPLNYGYTF
J: TRBJ1-2
V: TRBV30
size: NA
D: NA

DNA: TGTGCCATCAGTGGAACTAGGACAGGGCCGACCAACTACAATGAGCAGTTCTTC
CDR3: CAISGTRTGPTNYNEQFF
J: TRBJ2-1
V: TRBV10-3
size: NA
D: TRBD1

DNA: TGCAGCGTTGATCAGAATGGCTACACCTTC
CDR3: CSVDQNGYTF
J: TRBJ1-2
V: TRBV29-1
size: medium-sized
D: NA

DNA: TGTGCCAGCAGGGATTCCGGGACAGGGGGTAACAATGAGCAGTTCTTC
CDR3: CASRDSGTGGNNEQFF
J: TRBJ2-1
V: TRBV6-5
size: NA
D: TRBD1

DNA: TGTGCCAGCAGTTTAGCGGGGCAGGGGTATGGCTACACCTTC
CDR3: CASSLAGQGYGYTF
J: TRBJ1-2
V: TRBV12-3/TRBV12-4
size: few
D: NA

DNA: TGCAGCGTTGAGGGTAGCTCGACCCTCTACAATGAGCAGTTCTTC
CDR3: CSVEGSSTLYNEQFF
J: TRBJ2-1
V: TRBV29-1
size: NA
D: NA

DNA: TGCGCCAGCAGTGGGAAGCGGGACAACTACAATGAGCAGTTCTTC
CDR3: CASSGKRDNYNEQFF
J: TRBJ2-1
V: TRBV10-1
size: NA
D: NA

DNA: TGTGCCAGCAGTTACGCCCTCGGCGGAATGCTGACTAACTATGGCTACACCTTC
CDR3: CASSYALGGMLTNYGYTF
J: TRBJ1-2
V: TRBV6-2/TRBV6-3
size: NA
D: NA

DNA: TGTGCCAGCAGTTACCCGGGATCCCACCAAGAGACCCAGTACTTC
CDR3: CASSYPGSHQETQYF
J: TRBJ2-5
V: TRBV6-5
size: NA
D: NA

DNA: TGTGCCAGCAGCCCGACGACAGGGGGTGAGACCCAGTACTTC
CDR3: CASSPTTGGETQYF
J: TRBJ2-5
V: TRBV12-3/TRBV12-4
size: NA
D: TRBD1

DNA: TGTGCCAGCAGCTGGGGACAGGTGGAGTTCTTC
CDR3: CASSWGQVEFF
J: TRBJ2-1
V: TRBV7-9
size: NA
D: TRBD1

DNA: TGTGCCAGCAGCCCGGACGGCTATGGCTACACCTTC
CDR3: CASSPDGYGYTF
J: TRBJ1-2
V: TRBV6-2/TRBV6-3
size: NA
D: NA

DNA: TGCAGCGTCGAGCGGGAGGGCCGCTACGAGCAGTACTTC
CDR3: CSVEREGRYEQYF
J: TRBJ2-7
V: TRBV20-1
size: NA
D: TRBD2

DNA: TGTGCCAGCAGATCGACAGCACGGCAGTACTTC
CDR3: CASRSTARQYF
J: TRBJ2-7
V: TRBV6-5
size: few
D: NA

DNA: TGTGCCAGCAGCGTGACTAGCGGTGTTAGTAAGCAGTACTTC
CDR3: CASSVTSGVSKQYF
J: TRBJ2-7
V: TRBV6-6
size: NA
D: TRBD2

DNA: TGTGCCTGGCTGGATGGCTACACCTTC
CDR3: CAWLDGYTF
J: TRBJ1-2
V: TRBV30
size: few
D: NA

DNA: TGTGCCAGCAGTCAGACAGCTCAGGGTAATTCACCCCTCCACTTT
CDR3: CASSQTAQGNSPLHF
J: TRBJ1-6
V: TRBV12-3/TRBV12-4
size: few
D: NA

DNA: TGTGCCTGGAGACTCATAGAAGAGACCCAGTACTTC
CDR3: CAWRLIEETQYF
J: TRBJ2-5
V: TRBV30
size: NA
D: NA

DNA: TGTGCCTGGAGTTGGACTAGCGTCGGCGAGCAGTACTTC
CDR3: CAWSWTSVGEQYF
J: TRBJ2-7
V: TRBV30
size: medium-sized
D: TRBD2

DNA: TGCAGCGTTGAAGGGTTTGGAAACACCATATATTTT
CDR3: CSVEGFGNTIYF
J: TRBJ1-3
V: TRBV29-1
size: NA
D: NA

DNA: TGTGCCAGTATAAAAGGACAGGGGAGCAATCAGCCCCAGCATTTT
CDR3: CASIKGQGSNQPQHF
J: TRBJ1-5
V: TRBV19
size: NA
D: TRBD1

DNA: TGTGCCAGCAGACAGGGTCCCGGGGAGCTGTTTTTT
CDR3: CASRQGPGELFF
J: TRBJ2-2
V: TRBV12-3/TRBV12-4
size: few
D: NA

DNA: TGTGCCAGCCGACTAAAAGCGGGTCGAGGAAACAATGAGCAGTTCTTC
CDR3: CASRLKAGRGNNEQFF
J: TRBJ2-1
V: TRBV6-5
size: few
D: NA

DNA: TGCGCCAGCAGCCAATCGACTGGGGCCAACGTCCTGACTTTC
CDR3: CASSQSTGANVLTF
J: TRBJ2-6
V: TRBV4-3
size: NA
D: NA

DNA: TGTGCCTGGAGTTTGGCGGCGATCTCTGGAAACACCATATATTTT
CDR3: CAWSLAAISGNTIYF
J: TRBJ1-3
V: TRBV30
size: few
D: NA

DNA: TGTGCCAGCAGCTCCCAGATTAATTCACCCCTCCACTTT
CDR3: CASSSQINSPLHF
J: TRBJ1-6
V: TRBV7-6
size: NA
D: NA

DNA: TGTGCCAGCAGCGGGAACTATGGCTACACCTTC
CDR3: CASSGNYGYTF
J: TRBJ1-2
V: TRBV5-4
size: NA
D: NA

DNA: TGTGCCAGCAGCATCACCGGGACAGGGTATGGCTACACCTTC
CDR3: CASSITGTGYGYTF
J: TRBJ1-2
V: TRBV7-2
size: NA
D: TRBD1

DNA: TGTGCCAGCAGTTCAGTAGCCTATGGCTACACCTTC
CDR3: CASSSVAYGYTF
J: TRBJ1-2
V: TRBV12-3/TRBV12-4
size: few
D: NA

DNA: TGTGCCAGCTCCGCAAGGCGGGAGACCCAGTACTTC
CDR3: CASSARRETQYF
J: TRBJ2-5
V: TRBV6-5
size: few
D: NA

DNA: TGTGCCAGTAGTATAGCAGGGGACTACTATGGCTACACCTTC
CDR3: CASSIAGDYYGYTF
J: TRBJ1-2
V: TRBV19
size: NA
D: NA

DNA: TGTGCCAGCAGCTTGGTACATTTAGAGGCCTACGAGCAGTACTTC
CDR3: CASSLVHLEAYEQYF
J: TRBJ2-7
V: TRBV5-6
size: few
D: NA

DNA: TGTGCCAGCAGCCGGGGGGGGACGAACACTGAAGCTTTCTTT
CDR3: CASSRGGTNTEAFF
J: TRBJ1-1
V: TRBV7-2
size: few
D: NA

DNA: TGTGCCAGCAGCCCGACTGTGCCTCTTAATTCACCCCTCCACTTT
CDR3: CASSPTVPLNSPLHF
J: TRBJ1-6
V: TRBV12-3/TRBV12-4
size: few
D: NA

DNA: TGTGCCTGGAGTGTGGGGGGGGCCTCCAATGAGCAGTTCTTC
CDR3: CAWSVGGASNEQFF
J: TRBJ2-1
V: TRBV30
size: NA
D: NA

DNA: TGTGCCATCAGTGGGGGGGAGAGAGATACGCAGTATTTT
CDR3: CAISGGERDTQYF
J: TRBJ2-3
V: TRBV10-3
size: NA
D: NA

DNA: TGTGCCAGCAGTGACAGGTGTAATGGCTACACCTTC
CDR3: CASSDRCNGYTF
J: TRBJ1-2
V: TRBV6-5
size: NA
D: NA

DNA: TGTGCCAGCTCGGGCGGCAGGACTAGCGGGGCCTACGAGCAGTACTTC
CDR3: CASSGGRTSGAYEQYF
J: TRBJ2-7
V: TRBV6-5
size: NA
D: TRBD2

DNA: TGTGCCAGCAGCGGGCTAGCGGGAGTAAAGTATTTT
CDR3: CASSGLAGVKYF
J: TRBJ2-3
V: TRBV6-2/TRBV6-3
size: few
D: TRBD2

DNA: TGCAGTGCCAGCAGGAACACTGAAGCTTTCTTT
CDR3: CSASRNTEAFF
J: TRBJ1-1
V: TRBV20-1
size: NA
D: NA

DNA: TGTGCCAGCAGCCTGGGGTGGGCGAACACCGGGGAGCTGTTTTTT
CDR3: CASSLGWANTGELFF
J: TRBJ2-2
V: TRBV5-6
size: NA
D: NA

DNA: TGTGCCAGCAGCTTAACGGACGGATTAATAGGTGGCTACACCTTT
CDR3: CASSLTDGLIGGYTF
J: TRBJ1-2
V: TRBV6-5
size: NA
D: NA